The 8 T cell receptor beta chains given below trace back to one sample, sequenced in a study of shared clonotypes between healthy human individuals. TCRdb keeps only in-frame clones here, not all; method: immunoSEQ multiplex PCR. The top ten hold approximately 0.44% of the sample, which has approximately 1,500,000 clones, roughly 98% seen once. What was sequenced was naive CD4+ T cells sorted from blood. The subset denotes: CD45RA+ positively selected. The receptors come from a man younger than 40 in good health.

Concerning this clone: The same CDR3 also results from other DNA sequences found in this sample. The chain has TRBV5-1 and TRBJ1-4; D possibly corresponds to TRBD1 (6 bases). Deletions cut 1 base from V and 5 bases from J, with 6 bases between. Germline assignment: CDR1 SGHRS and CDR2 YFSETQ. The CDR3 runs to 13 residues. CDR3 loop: CASSLTGNEKLFF. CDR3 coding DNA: TGCGCCAGCAGCTTGACAGGGAATGAAAAACTGTTTTTT.

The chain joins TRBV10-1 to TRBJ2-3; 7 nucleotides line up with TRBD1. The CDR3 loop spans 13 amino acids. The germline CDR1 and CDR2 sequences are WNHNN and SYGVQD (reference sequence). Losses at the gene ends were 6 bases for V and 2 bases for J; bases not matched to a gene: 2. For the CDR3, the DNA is TGCGCCAGCAGGGGACAGAACACAGATACGCAGTATTTT. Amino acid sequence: CASRGQNTDTQYF.

The DNA for the CDR3 is TGCGCCAGCAGTGAGTCGTGGTATGAGCAGTTCTTC. This gives the protein CASSESWYEQFF. The gene calls are TRBV10-2 and TRBJ2-1; D gene uncertain. This CDR3 comprises 12 residues. The germline CDR1 and CDR2 sequences are WSHSY and SAAADI. Trimming took off 0 bases at V and 8 bases at J, with 5 bases between the two ends.

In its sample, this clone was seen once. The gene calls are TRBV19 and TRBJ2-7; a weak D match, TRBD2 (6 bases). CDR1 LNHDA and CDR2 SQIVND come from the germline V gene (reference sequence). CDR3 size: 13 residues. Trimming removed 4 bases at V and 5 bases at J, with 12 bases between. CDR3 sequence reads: CASSSGTLNEQYF. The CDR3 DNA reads TGTGCCAGTAGTAGCGGGACTCTCAACGAGCAGTACTTC.

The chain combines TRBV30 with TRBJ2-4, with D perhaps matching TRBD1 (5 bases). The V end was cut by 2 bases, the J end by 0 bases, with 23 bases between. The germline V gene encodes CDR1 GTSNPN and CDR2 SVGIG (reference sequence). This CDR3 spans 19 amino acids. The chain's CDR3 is CAWSIGLGQLRLAKNIQYF. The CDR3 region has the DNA TGTGCCTGGAGTATTGGGCTTGGACAACTTCGATTAGCCAAAAACATTCAGTACTTC.

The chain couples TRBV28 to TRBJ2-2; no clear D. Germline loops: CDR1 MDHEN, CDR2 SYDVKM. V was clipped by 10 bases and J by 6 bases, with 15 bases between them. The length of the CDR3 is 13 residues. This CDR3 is CAIGRWSSGELFF. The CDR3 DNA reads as TGTGCCATAGGACGGTGGTCATCCGGGGAGCTGTTTTTT.

CDR3 residues: CASRSDYQPFSDTQYF. In DNA form, the CDR3 reads TGTGCCAGCAGGTCGGATTACCAACCCTTCTCAGATACGCAGTATTTT. This rearrangement joins TRBV5-6 to TRBJ2-3; no definite D call. CDR3 length: 16 amino acids. V lost 5 bases and J lost 4, with 20 bases in between. Germline CDR1 and CDR2: SGHDT and YYEEEE.

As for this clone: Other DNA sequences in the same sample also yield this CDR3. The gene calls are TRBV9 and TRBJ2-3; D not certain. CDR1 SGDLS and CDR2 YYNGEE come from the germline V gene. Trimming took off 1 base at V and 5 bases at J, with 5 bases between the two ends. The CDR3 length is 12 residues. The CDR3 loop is CASSVSGDTQYF. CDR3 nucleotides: TGTGCCAGCAGCGTAAGTGGAGATACGCAGTATTTT.